This T cell receptor beta chain was recorded in a study of blood T cells in healthy people across ages. CDR1 is MNHEY, CDR2 SVGAGI, per germline. This CDR3 has 16 amino acids. Trimming cost V 8 bases and J 4 bases, with 21 bases left between them. Using a J-beta primer mix together with a sample-barcoded 5' primer, a second PCR was run for roughly 7 to 11 cycles. Each cDNA molecule carried a tag from a template-switch adaptor that contained 12 random nucleotides. TCRdb reprocessed the 5' RACE reads via MiXCR and lists one record per CDR3 protein. The sample has 630,000 or so distinct CDR3 sequences; about 34% are singletons.

This sequence joins TRBV6-5 and TRBJ1-5; D remains ambiguous. The TCR originated in a woman older than 75 in good health. The sample was blood. CDR3 nucleotides: TGTGCCAGCGGTCACCGGGCCTCGGGTACAAATCAGCCCCAGCATTTT. It codes for CASGHRASGTNQPQHF.